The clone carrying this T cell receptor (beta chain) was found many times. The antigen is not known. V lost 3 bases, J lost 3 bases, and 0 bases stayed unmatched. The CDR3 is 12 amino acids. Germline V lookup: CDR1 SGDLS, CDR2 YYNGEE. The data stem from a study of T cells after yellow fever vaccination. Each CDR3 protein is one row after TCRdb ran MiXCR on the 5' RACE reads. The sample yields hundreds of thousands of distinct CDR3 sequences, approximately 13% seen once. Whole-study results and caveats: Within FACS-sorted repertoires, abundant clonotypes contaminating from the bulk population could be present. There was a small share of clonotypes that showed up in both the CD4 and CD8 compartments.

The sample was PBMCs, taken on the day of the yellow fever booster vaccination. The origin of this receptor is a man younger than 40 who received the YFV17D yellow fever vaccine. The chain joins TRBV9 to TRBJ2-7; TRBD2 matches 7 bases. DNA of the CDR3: TGTGCCAGCAGCGGGACTAGCTACGAGCAGTACTTC. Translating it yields CASSGTSYEQYF.